Each of the 24 T cell receptor beta chains below was sequenced from the same sample in a study of graft-versus-host responses after intestinal transplantation. Graft tissue was processed to release intraepithelial and lamina propria lymphocytes. Clones were sequenced by immunoSEQ multiplex PCR, and TCRdb holds only the in-frame ones, with some missing. Counted here are fewer than 9,500 clones, 74% occurring once; the ten biggest clones make up approximately 31%. The specimen comprised ileum tissue, sampled 494 days after intestinal transplant. The receptors here all came from a human patient who received an intestinal transplant, so some T cells may come from the graft donor.

This clone is labeled medium-sized. The CDR3 DNA follows: TGTGCCAGCAGCTTGGACAGGGCAATAACCACAGATACGCAGTATTTT. Translating gives CASSLDRAITTDTQYF. The chain recombines TRBV5-4 with TRBJ2-3, with D possibly matching TRBD1 (6 bases). V dropped 0 bases and J dropped 2 bases, with 13 bases sitting between them. Germline loops: CDR1 SGHNT, CDR2 YYREEE (reference sequence). The CDR3 spans 16 residues.

The V call is TRBV4-1, the J call TRBJ1-2, with D unresolved. The CDR3 loop spans 15 amino acids. V was trimmed by 5 bases and J by 4 bases, leaving 17 bases between them. The germline CDR1 and CDR2 sequences are MGHRA and YSYEKL. Written as DNA, the CDR3 is TGCGCCAGCAGCAGTCAGAACCGAAAGACCTATGGCTACACCTTC. It encodes CASSSQNRKTYGYTF.

The chain employs TRBV9 and TRBJ1-1; D perhaps matches TRBD1 (6 bases). CDR1 and CDR2 (germline): SGDLS, YYNGEE. Between the trimmed V and J ends, which lost 6 bases and 1 base, there was a span of 13 bases. The CDR3 loop spans 14 amino acids. CDR3 nucleotides: TGTGCCAGCAACCCGGACAGCCCGAACACTGAAGCTTTCTTT. Its protein product is CASNPDSPNTEAFF.

J is TRBJ1-2 and V is TRBV29-1; TRBD1 matches at 8 bases. From germline, CDR1 is SQVTM and CDR2 ANQGSEA. Trimming cost V 1 base and J 2 bases; bases outside gene matches: 0. The CDR3 has 13 amino acids. The CDR3 DNA follows: TGCAGCGTTGAAGGACAGGGGAACTATGGCTACACCTTC. It translates to CSVEGQGNYGYTF.

This clone occurred once. The chain combines TRBV2 with TRBJ1-5; 9 bases line up with TRBD1. The CDR3 covers 16 residues. Germline loops: CDR1 SNHLY, CDR2 FYNNEI. V shed 7 bases and J 3 bases; nucleotides not matched to a gene: 10. CDR3 nucleotides: TGTGCCAGCACCGTGGCCGGGACAGGGTTCAATCAGCCCCAGCATTTT. Protein sequence: CASTVAGTGFNQPQHF. The full variable domain, rest sourced from reference TRBV2 and TRBJ1-5, is EPEVTQTPSHQVTQMGQEVILRCVPISNHLYFYWYRQILGQKVEFLVSFYNNEISEKSEIFDDQFSVERPDGSNFTLKIRSTKLEDSAMYFCASTVAGTGFNQPQHFGDGTRLSIL.

The chain joins TRBV9 to TRBJ2-4; no firm D call. Germline values: CDR1 SGDLS, CDR2 YYNGEE. The V end lost 0 bases, the J end lost 0 bases, and 10 bases lay between the germline ends. CDR3 length equals 16 residues. CDR3 loop: CASSVGHTLAKNIQYF. CDR3 in DNA: TGTGCCAGCAGCGTAGGTCATACTCTAGCCAAAAACATTCAGTACTTC.

The rearrangement uses TRBV6-5 and TRBJ2-7; D is perhaps TRBD2 (8 bases). This CDR3 has 13 residues. Germline V gene data show CDR1 as MNHEY and CDR2 as SVGAGI. The CDR3, as DNA: TGTGTCACCCGGGAGGGGGCAGCCTACGAGCAGTACTTC. Its protein product is CVTREGAAYEQYF.

CDR3 nucleotides: TGTGCCAGCAGCTTAGGGAATGAGCAGTTCTTC. It translates to CASSLGNEQFF. The gene calls are TRBV13 and TRBJ2-1, with unresolved D. Germline CDR1 is PRHDT and CDR2 is FYEKMQ (reference sequence). The CDR3 is 11 amino acids. V shed 0 bases and J shed 7 bases, with 1 base lying between them.

This clone is medium-sized. The chain employs TRBV6-5 and TRBJ1-1; tentative D call: TRBD1 (6 bases). CDR3 length: 13 amino acids. V dropped 4 bases and J dropped 8 bases, with 14 bases sitting between them. The germline V gene encodes CDR1 MNHEY and CDR2 SVGAGI. This CDR3 is CASSLGDRSEAFF. For the CDR3, the DNA is TGTGCCAGCAGTTTAGGAGACAGGAGCGAAGCTTTCTTT.

The chain couples TRBV7-3 to TRBJ2-2; TRBD1 is a possible D gene (5 bases). Germline V gene sequence: CDR1 SGHTA, CDR2 FQGTGA. Trimming shortened V by 0 bases and J by 0 bases, and 5 bases separated the two germline ends. This CDR3 spans 15 amino acids. The DNA of the CDR3 is TGTGCCAGCAGCTTAACAGGGGCGAACACCGGGGAGCTGTTTTTT. Translation gives CASSLTGANTGELFF. The whole variable domain, filled in from reference TRBV7-3 and TRBJ2-2, reads GAGVSQTPSNKVTEKGKYVELRCDPISGHTALYWYRQSLGQGPEFLIYFQGTGAADDSGLPNDRFFAVRPEGSVSTLKIQRTERGDSAVYLCASSLTGANTGELFFGEGSRLTVL.

V and J are TRBV28 and TRBJ1-1, with a weak D call TRBD1 (5 bases). The CDR3 spans 14 residues. Trimming took 7 bases from V and 0 from J, leaving 12 bases between them. Germline CDR1 MDHEN, CDR2 SYDVKM. CDR3 nucleotide sequence: TGTGCCAGCAACTACGGGGGAATGAACACTGAAGCTTTCTTT. Protein: CASNYGGMNTEAFF.

The chain couples TRBV5-5 to TRBJ2-1; 11 bases agree with TRBD2. The junction had 0 bases not matched to a gene; V was cut back by 0 bases and J by 7 bases. This CDR3 is built from 14 residues. Per germline, CDR1 SGHKS and CDR2 YYEKEE (reference sequence). The CDR3 DNA reads TGTGCCAGCAGCTTGGGACTAGCGGGAAATGAGCAGTTCTTC. Amino acids: CASSLGLAGNEQFF.

CDR3 sequence reads: CASSPRVDSGANVLTF. The DNA for the CDR3 is TGTGCCAGCTCACCCAGGGTTGACTCTGGGGCCAACGTCCTGACTTTC. This sequence joins TRBV18 and TRBJ2-6; possibly TRBD1 for D (5 bases). The CDR3 loop spans 16 amino acids. V was trimmed by 3 bases and J by 0 bases, leaving 9 bases between them. The germline V gene encodes CDR1 KGHSH and CDR2 LQKENI.

J is TRBJ1-5 and V is TRBV6-1; D might be TRBD1 (6 bases). Germline V lookup: CDR1 MNHNS, CDR2 SASEGT. V gave up 2 bases and J gave up 2 bases, with 13 bases separating them. This CDR3 comprises 16 residues. CDR3 nucleotide sequence: TGTGCCAGCAGTGAACTAGGGGACAATGGCAATCAGCCCCAGCATTTT. Its protein product is CASSELGDNGNQPQHF.

The chain is built from TRBV2 and TRBJ1-2, with 8 positions matching TRBD1. Germline-derived CDR1 and CDR2 are SNHLY and FYNNEI. The CDR3 spans 16 residues. The J segment lost 8 bases and the V segment lost 5 bases, leaving 16 bases of the junction unmatched. The CDR3 loop reads CASSPSGGPGGKGYTF. The CDR3 DNA reads TGTGCCAGCAGTCCTTCGGGGGGCCCAGGGGGCAAGGGCTACACCTTC.

V usage is TRBV27 and J usage is TRBJ1-2; maybe TRBD1 (6 bases). CDR3 size: 16 residues. With 5 bases removed from V and 4 bases from J, the gap between germline ends came to 20 bases. The V gene's germline CDR1 is MNHEY and CDR2 SMNVEV (reference sequence). CDR3 sequence (DNA): TGTGCCAGCAGTCCATACCCCGGGGGCGCAGGCTATGGCTACACCTTC. Translation gives CASSPYPGGAGYGYTF.

The chain has TRBV7-3 and TRBJ2-5, with 8 bases fitting TRBD2. The CDR3 has 15 amino acids. The J segment lost 2 bases and the V segment lost 2 bases, leaving 4 bases of the junction unmatched. The germline CDR1 and CDR2 sequences are SGHTA and FQGTGA. The CDR3 bases are TGTGCCAGCAGCTTAGGCGGGGGGATTCAAGAGACCCAGTACTTC. Translated: CASSLGGGIQETQYF.

The chain couples TRBV10-3 to TRBJ2-5, with a tentative D call TRBD1 (6 bases). Germline values: CDR1 ENHRY, CDR2 SYGVKD. The V end lost 6 bases, the J end lost 4 bases, and 12 bases lay between the germline ends. The CDR3 is 13 amino acids. The CDR3 DNA reads TGTGCCATCAGCGCTCGGACAGTAGAGACCCAGTACTTC. This codes for CAISARTVETQYF.

This sequence joins TRBV6-6 and TRBJ1-1; D call uncertain. CDR1 is MNHNY and CDR2 is SVGAGI in the germline V gene (reference sequence). There are 13 residues in the CDR3. V lost 0 bases and J 11 bases, leaving 13 bases between the germline ends. This chain's CDR3 is CASSYSTVQEAFF. In nucleotides, the CDR3 is TGTGCCAGCAGTTACTCCACAGTCCAGGAGGCTTTCTTT.

The V call is TRBV19, the J call TRBJ2-5; TRBD1 aligns across 7 bases. With the DNA end fitting TRBJ2-7 better, the J assignment may be wrong. Germline CDR1 and CDR2: LNHDA and SQIVND (reference sequence). CDR3 size: 12 residues. CDR3 region: CASSSDRVEQYF. The CDR3 DNA reads as TGTGCCAGTAGTTCTGACAGGGTCGAGCAGTACTTC.

As for this clone: Compared with germline, one end of the junction differs, possibly owing to a read error. V gene TRBV4-2 combines with J gene TRBJ2-5; either TRBD1 or TRBD2 may fit D (6 bases each). CDR1 LGHNA and CDR2 YNFKEQ come from the germline V gene. This CDR3 has 14 residues. In DNA, the CDR3 is TGTGCCAGCAGTCAAGGGGGGTCAGGAGAGACCCAGTACTTC. It translates to CASSQGGSGETQYF.

This chain uses TRBV6-5 with TRBJ2-3; no definite D call. The CDR3 contains 14 residues. Trimming left V 7 bases short and J 0 bases short, with 11 bases between. Germline assignment: CDR1 MNHEY and CDR2 SVGAGI. The CDR3 reads CASNKDHSTDTQYF. For the CDR3, the DNA is TGTGCCAGCAACAAGGACCATAGCACAGATACGCAGTATTTT.

The chain employs TRBV5-1 and TRBJ1-3, with D perhaps matching TRBD1 (5 bases). Germline V gives CDR1 SGHRS, CDR2 YFSETQ. The CDR3 is 14 amino acids. V lost 1 base and J lost 0, with 5 bases in between. In DNA, the CDR3 is TGCGCCAGCAGCTTGAGGGGCTCTGGAAACACCATATATTTT. Translating gives CASSLRGSGNTIYF.

The chain has TRBV2 and TRBJ2-1; the D is unclear. Per germline, CDR1 SNHLY and CDR2 FYNNEI. The V end lost 3 bases, the J end lost 4 bases, and 13 bases lay between the germline ends. This CDR3 comprises 15 residues. In DNA form, the CDR3 reads TGTGCCAGCAGTGAGGAGCAGCCCTCATACAATGAGCAGTTCTTC. Its protein product is CASSEEQPSYNEQFF. Full variable domain (outside the CDR3, taken from reference TRBV2 and TRBJ2-1): EPEVTQTPSHQVTQMGQEVILRCVPISNHLYFYWYRQILGQKVEFLVSFYNNEISEKSEIFDDQFSVERPDGSNFTLKIRSTKLEDSAMYFCASSEEQPSYNEQFFGPGTRLTVL.